This T cell receptor (beta chain) comes out of a study of tumor-infiltrating lymphocytes in primary liver carcinoma (dated by TCRdb to about 2017). In terms of the full investigation: Hepatocellular carcinoma (four) or combined HCC and intrahepatic cholangiocarcinoma (one) was present in the five patients, who were three men and two women aged 30 to 69 years. The tumors of the five patients were staged as T1-T3 N0M0, with maximum diameters ranging from roughly 4.2 to 10 cm. Roughly 3.5 to 7.5 million productive TCRbeta reads were obtained per sample, and no significant difference in read depth was found between tissue types. Across five regions of each liver tumor, along with adjacent normal tissue and blood, the study brought together TCRbeta repertoire sequencing, expression microarrays and whole-exome sequencing. A total of approximately 35 specimens from 5 patients, comprising approximately 25 tumor regions, 5 adjacent noncancerous liver tissues and 5 peripheral blood samples, were covered by TCRbeta repertoire sequencing. To link TCRbeta repertoire diversity with the local molecular phenotype, the approximately 24 tumor region samples were profiled using Agilent mRNA microarrays. Technical replicate repertoires showed high reproducibility, with mean shared-clone rates approximately 0.89 and correlation coefficients above 0.95. On the study overall, not on this receptor specifically: With just four or five patients in the study, the authors point out that the findings should be validated in a larger study. Only roughly 7-25% of top clones appeared in all five regions of a tumor, which suggests that tumor-infiltrating T cells are spatially heterogeneous. Only the TCR beta chain was sequenced, which likely underestimates true repertoire diversity because unpaired alpha chains were not captured. Consistent with antigen-driven expansion, pairs of tumor regions showed higher repertoire overlap (mean around 36%) than either tumor-adjacent pairs (around 17%) or tumor-blood pairs (roughly 14%). Bulk unsorted samples precluded comparing CD4+ and CD8+ T cell repertoires. A significantly larger repertoire fraction was made up by the top 250 clones in tumors than in blood (p = 0.039).

Starting from roughly 540 ng total RNA, TCRbeta-specific cDNA was produced by reverse transcription with a constant-region primer and ProtoScript II reverse transcriptase. Construction of the TCRbeta libraries relied on three nested rounds of multiplex PCR, following a slightly modified ARM-PCR procedure. Multiplex TRBV1-TRBV30 forward primers and a Cbeta reverse primer were used in the first two PCR rounds, each of which was run for around 10 cycles. Sample barcodes and Illumina adapters were added in a final 25-cycle PCR using Deep VentR polymerase. Before sequencing, amplicons between 200 and 500 bp were purified from gel using a QIAquick gel extraction kit. The TCRbeta amplicons were sequenced with 250-bp paired-end reads on an Illumina HiSeq 2500. The paper's data handling went like this. Trimmomatic v0.33 was used to quality-trim the reads, and FLASH v1.2.11 was used to merge paired reads so that full CDR3 sequences could be recovered. V, D and J germline segments were assigned to the rearranged TCRbeta sequences by MiGEC v1.2.1b. Clonotype statistics and Shannon-Wiener diversity indices were calculated with VDJtools v1.0.0. Except for diversity analysis, only each sample's 250 most abundant clonotypes were used in subsequent analyses to reduce sampling bias. The public reads were reprocessed in TCRdb via fastp at Q25 and MiXCR, keeping in-frame beta chains. Here each entry gathers all rows of one CDR3 protein and keeps the most common genes and DNA. These V and J calls originate from TCRdb's pipeline instead of the authors' own analysis. The sample table shows more than 95,000 distinct CDR3 sequences, and roughly three fifths are seen once. Approximately 8% of the sample comes from the top ten.

Without any cell sorting, total RNA and DNA were extracted together from roughly 20-30 mg of bulk tissue using the AllPrep DNA/RNA mini kit. Surgical resection was performed in China between 2015 and March 2016 on about 5 patients with histopathologically diagnosed primary liver carcinoma. At the time of sampling, the patients were treatment-naive and had chronic HBV infection. Five spatially separated regions were sampled from each tumor: the superior, inferior, left-lateral and right-lateral poles, plus the tumor centre. According to histology, viable tumor cells made up more than 90% of every tumor sample. Pieces of fresh tumor and adjacent tissue were cut in half, with one half kept in RNAlater at -80 degrees C and the other half sent for histology. The CDR3 starts with the cysteine, ends with the phenylalanine, and has 16 residues. Only the CDR3 region is kept as DNA, spanning 48 bases read in frame from base 1. In the germline V gene, CDR1 corresponds to SGHTS and CDR2 to YDEGEE. The V end loses 4 bases and the J end loses 3 bases, and a stretch of 17 bases separates them.

As regards this clonotype: Its antigen specificity is not known. A much larger clone differs by one base, so this may be a read error.

This chain joins TRBV5-8 to TRBJ2-1; perhaps TRBD2 is the D gene, with 7 bases matching. The TCR sequence derives from a woman aged 60-70 years with primary liver carcinoma and hepatitis B virus infection. Specimen: liver tumor tissue from sampling region 3. The cell subset or site label, as the study defines it: tumor region T3, left-lateral pole. CDR3 sequence: CASSLPGGPNYNEQFF. The DNA sequence is given as TGTGCCAGCAGCCTGCCCGGGGGGCCTAACTACAATGAGCAGTTCTTC.